Presented here are 5 T cell receptor beta chains from one specimen sequenced in a study of blood T cell repertoires in COVID-19. Produced via immunoSEQ multiplex PCR; TCRdb's table is partial and in-frame only. Altogether about 92,000 clones are present, around 85% being singletons, with the ten largest covering about a sixth. Sequences were obtained from peripheral blood. All receptors come from a woman aged 60 to 75 with COVID-19, enrolled during active disease.

The chain links TRBV4-2 to TRBJ1-5; TRBD1 matches at 9 bases. Germline assignment: CDR1 LGHNA and CDR2 YNFKEQ. The trim removed 0 bases at V and 7 bases at J, leaving 7 bases unmatched. The CDR3 covers 16 residues. This CDR3 reads CASSQDQGQGRQPQHF. The CDR3 bases are TGTGCCAGCAGCCAAGATCAGGGACAGGGTCGGCAGCCCCAGCATTTT.

The CDR3 spells CASSPADRVGYTF. DNA for the CDR3: TGTGCCAGCAGTCCAGCGGACAGGGTTGGCTACACCTTC. The V gene is TRBV27, the J gene TRBJ1-2, with TRBD1 matching over 8 bases. CDR3 size: 13 residues. Trimming cost V 5 bases and J 7 bases; bases outside gene matches: 6. Germline values: CDR1 MNHEY, CDR2 SMNVEV (reference sequence).

The chain has TRBV11-2 and TRBJ1-5; TRBD1 matches at 10 bases. CDR1 is SGHAT, CDR2 FQNNGV, per germline. With V trimmed by 4 bases and J by 7 bases, 4 bases remained unmatched. The CDR3 spans 14 residues. In DNA form, the CDR3 reads TGTGCCAGCAGCTCCAGACAGGGGGCCCAGCCCCAGCATTTT. Its translation: CASSSRQGAQPQHF.

The chain carries TRBV5-8 and TRBJ1-2, with D tentatively TRBD1 (6 bases). The CDR3 sequence is 13 residues long. The germline gives CDR1 SGHTS, CDR2 YDEGEE. Trimming pared 4 bases from V and 4 bases from J, leaving 11 bases between. The CDR3 spells CASSRGQTYGYTF. The DNA of the CDR3 is TGTGCCAGCAGCCGTGGACAGACCTATGGCTACACCTTC.

V gene TRBV7-2 combines with J gene TRBJ2-1; 7 nucleotides align to TRBD2. Germline V gives CDR1 SGHTA, CDR2 FQGNSA. The CDR3 sequence is 16 residues long. After removal of 0 bases from V and 4 bases from J, the junction contained 6 bases not matched to a gene. The CDR3 DNA follows: TGTGCCAGCAGCTTAGCGCGCCTAGCGGATTACAATGAGCAGTTCTTC. Residues: CASSLARLADYNEQFF. Filled out from reference TRBV7-2 and TRBJ2-1, the complete variable domain reads GAGVSQSPSNKVTEKGKDVELRCDPISGHTALYWYRQSLGQGLEFLIYFQGNSAPDKSGLPSDRFSAERTGGSVSTLTIQRTQQEDSAVYLCASSLARLADYNEQFFGPGTRLTVL.